The 3 T cell receptor beta chains below come from one sample, sequenced in a study of early T cells in non-severe SARS-CoV-2 infection. TCRdb re-derived calls from the 5' RACE reads in MiXCR, one entry per CDR3 protein. The sample has 20,000 to 30,000 distinct CDR3 sequences; 4.2% are singletons. Material for sequencing was whole blood. The source is an adult who was a healthcare worker with PCR-confirmed SARS-CoV-2 infection or an uninfected control (not recorded which).

This clonotype was seen a few times. The rearrangement uses TRBV7-6 and TRBJ2-7, with TRBD2 matching 11 bases. After removal of 5 bases from V and 5 bases from J, the junction contained 14 bases not matched to a gene. This CDR3 has 17 residues. CDR1 is SGHVS, CDR2 FNYEAQ, per germline. CDR3 nucleotide sequence: TGTGCCAGCAGCGGAGTTAGCGGGAGGGCCCCACTCGACGAGCAGTACTTC. It is translated as CASSGVSGRAPLDEQYF.

In this sample, this clonotype turned up many times. The chain uses TRBV5-1 and TRBJ2-5; possibly TRBD2 for D (5 bases). The CDR3 has 14 residues. Trimming took off 2 bases at V and 3 bases at J, with 11 bases between the two ends. The germline V gene has CDR1 SGHRS and CDR2 YFSETQ. The CDR3 is CASSFHSREETQYF. The CDR3 nucleotides are TGCGCCAGCAGCTTTCATTCGAGGGAAGAGACCCAGTACTTC.

This clonotype was counted many times. The chain couples TRBV6-1 to TRBJ1-6; no reliable D call. The germline gives CDR1 MNHNS, CDR2 SASEGT. Trimming took 0 bases from V and 10 from J, leaving 16 bases between them. The CDR3 extends over 16 amino acids. The DNA of the CDR3 is TGTGCCAGCAGTGAAGCGCTTCGGTTGACCGGCTCACCCCTCCACTTT. This codes for CASSEALRLTGSPLHF.